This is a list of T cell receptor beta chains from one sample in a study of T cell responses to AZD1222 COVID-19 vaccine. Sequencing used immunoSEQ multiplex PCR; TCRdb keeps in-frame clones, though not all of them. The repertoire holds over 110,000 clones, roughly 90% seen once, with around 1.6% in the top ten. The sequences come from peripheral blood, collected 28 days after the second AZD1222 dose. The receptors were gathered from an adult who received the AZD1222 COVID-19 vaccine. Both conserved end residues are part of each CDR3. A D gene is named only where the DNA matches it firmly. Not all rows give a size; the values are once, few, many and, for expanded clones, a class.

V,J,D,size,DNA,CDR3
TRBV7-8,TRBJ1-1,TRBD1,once,TGTGCCAGCAGCTTAGGTCAGGGGGGTAAGGCTTTCTTT,CASSLGQGGKAFF
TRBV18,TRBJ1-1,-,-,TGTGCCAGCTCGGAGGGCGGTGTCCCCACTGAAGCTTTCTTT,CASSEGGVPTEAFF
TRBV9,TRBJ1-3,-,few,TGTGCCAGCAGCGTAGGGGCAGACGGAAACACCATATATTTT,CASSVGADGNTIYF
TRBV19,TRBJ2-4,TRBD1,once,TGTGCCAGTACCTCACAGGGGGCTACAGCCAAAAACATTCAGTACTTC,CASTSQGATAKNIQYF
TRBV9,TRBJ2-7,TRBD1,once,TGTGCCAGCAGCGCCGGGACAGCTTCCTCCTACGAGCAGTACTTC,CASSAGTASSYEQYF
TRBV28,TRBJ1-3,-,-,TGTGCCAGCAGTTTACCCCGGGGCACCATATATTTT,CASSLPRGTIYF
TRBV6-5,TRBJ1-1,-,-,TGTGCCAGCAGTTTTCGAGGGGGGAACACTGAAGCTTTCTTT,CASSFRGGNTEAFF
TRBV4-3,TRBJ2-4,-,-,TGCGCCAGCAGCCAAGATGCAGGGAACATTCAGTACTTC,CASSQDAGNIQYF
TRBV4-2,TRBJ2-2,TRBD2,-,TGTGCCAGCAGCCAATTGCGGGGGGGCACCGGGGAGCTGTTTTTT,CASSQLRGGTGELFF
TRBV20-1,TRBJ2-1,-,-,TGCAGTGCCGGTCTTTACAATGAGCAGTTCTTC,CSAGLYNEQFF
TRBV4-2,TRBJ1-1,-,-,TGTGCCAGCAGCCCCGACCAGAGGACTGAAGCTTTCTTT,CASSPDQRTEAFF
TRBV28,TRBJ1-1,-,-,TGTGCCAGCAGCAACATTGGACAGAACACTGAAGCTTTCTTT,CASSNIGQNTEAFF
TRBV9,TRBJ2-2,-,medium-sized,TGTGCCAGCAGCGTGCTGGCGGGGCGGGGCACCGGGGAGCTGTTTTTT,CASSVLAGRGTGELFF
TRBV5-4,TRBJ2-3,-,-,TGTGCCAGCAGCTTGGCTGAAGATACGCAGTATTTT,CASSLAEDTQYF
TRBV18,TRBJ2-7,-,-,TGTGCCAGCTCACCCTCCGTGGGGGAGCTAGTCGGGCAGTACTTC,CASSPSVGELVGQYF
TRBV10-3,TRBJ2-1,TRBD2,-,TGTGCCATCAGTGACGGGGCGAAGACTAGCGGGCGGAATGAGCAGTTCTTC,CAISDGAKTSGRNEQFF
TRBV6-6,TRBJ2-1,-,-,TGTGCCAGCAGTACCGTGGTGATCAATGAGCAGTTCTTC,CASSTVVINEQFF
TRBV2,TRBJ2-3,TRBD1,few,TGTGCCAGCAGTGAATCCCATACAGGGGCGTCGTTAAATACGCAGTATTTT,CASSESHTGASLNTQYF
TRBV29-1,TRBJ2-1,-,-,TGCAGCGTGGCAGGGATTGGGGGCGTGATGTCCAATGAGCAGTTCTTC,CSVAGIGGVMSNEQFF
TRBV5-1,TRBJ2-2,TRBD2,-,TGCGCCAGCAGGCCACTAGCGGATATGAACACCGGGGAGCTGTTTTTT,CASRPLADMNTGELFF
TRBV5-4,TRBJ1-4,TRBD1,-,TGTGCCAGCAGCATACAGGGGTCCCACGGAAAACTGTTTTTT,CASSIQGSHGKLFF
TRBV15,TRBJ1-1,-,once,TGTGCCACCAGCACCTGGGGGGGGGCGGACACTGAAGCTTTCTTT,CATSTWGGADTEAFF
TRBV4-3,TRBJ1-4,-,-,TGCGCCAGCAGCCAAGTGGCTGCGACTAATGAAAAACTGTTTTTT,CASSQVAATNEKLFF
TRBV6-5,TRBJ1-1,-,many,TGTGCCAGCACCGGGGGTGGGGCTTTCTTT,CASTGGGAFF
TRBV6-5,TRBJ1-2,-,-,TGTGCCAGCAGTCCTTACACAGCCTATGGCTACACCTTC,CASSPYTAYGYTF
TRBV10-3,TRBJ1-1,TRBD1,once,TGTGCCATCAGCCCACAGGGGACCATGAACACTGAAGCTTTCTTT,CAISPQGTMNTEAFF
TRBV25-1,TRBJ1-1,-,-,TGTGCCAGCAGTGAGCAAGGGAACGCTGAAGCTTTCTTT,CASSEQGNAEAFF
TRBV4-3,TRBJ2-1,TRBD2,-,TGCGCCAGCAGCGCACTAGCGGGAGTTAACAATGAGCAGTTCTTC,CASSALAGVNNEQFF
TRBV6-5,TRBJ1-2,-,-,TGTGCCAGCAGTCGGACCCTTTCGGGCTATGGCTACACCTTC,CASSRTLSGYGYTF
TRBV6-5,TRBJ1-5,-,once,TGTGCCAGCAGTCGGGGGGCTAGCAATCAGCCCCAGCATTTT,CASSRGASNQPQHF
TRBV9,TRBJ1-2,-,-,TGTGCCAGCAGCGTATCTCCAGGACAAAACTATGGCTACACCTTC,CASSVSPGQNYGYTF
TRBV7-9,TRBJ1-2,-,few,TGTGCCAGCAGCTTAGGGGCAGCCTATGGCTACACCTTC,CASSLGAAYGYTF
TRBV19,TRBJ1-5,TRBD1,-,TGTGCCAGTAGTGTCGACAGGGAAGTGCGGCAGCCCCAGCATTTT,CASSVDREVRQPQHF
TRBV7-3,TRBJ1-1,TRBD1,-,TGTGCCAGCAGCCAGGGGGGACCTGAAGCTTTCTTT,CASSQGGPEAFF
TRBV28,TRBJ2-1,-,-,TGTGCCAGCAGTTTACGGCTTCATGAGCAGTTCTTC,CASSLRLHEQFF
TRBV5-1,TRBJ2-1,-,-,TGCGCCAGCAGCTTGCGGCTTACCAATGAGCAGTTCTTC,CASSLRLTNEQFF
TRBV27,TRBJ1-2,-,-,TGTGCCAGCAGACTGAACAGGGTAGGAGGGTATGGCTACACCTTC,CASRLNRVGGYGYTF
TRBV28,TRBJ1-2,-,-,TGTGCCAGCAGCCCCGGGTCGTCGGGGGCGGTCGGCTACACCTTC,CASSPGSSGAVGYTF
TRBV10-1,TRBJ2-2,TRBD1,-,TGCGCCAGCAGTGGGACAGGGGGCTTAACCGGGGAGCTGTTTTTT,CASSGTGGLTGELFF
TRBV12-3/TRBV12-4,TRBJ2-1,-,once,TGTGCCAGCAGGGGATACAATGAGCAGTTCTTC,CASRGYNEQFF
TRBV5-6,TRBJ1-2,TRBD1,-,TGTGCCAGCAGCCCAGACAGGGAGGAGGACTATGGCTACACCTTC,CASSPDREEDYGYTF
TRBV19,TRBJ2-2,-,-,TGTGCCAGTAGTATTCAACGTAAGCGTGGCTCAGGAGGGGGAGCGAACACCGGGGAGCTGTTTTTT,CASSIQRKRGSGGGANTGELFF
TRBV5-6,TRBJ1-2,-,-,TGTGCCAGCAGCTTGATAACTGCCTCTTACACCTTC,CASSLITASYTF
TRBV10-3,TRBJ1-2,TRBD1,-,TGTGCCATCAGTGACCATGGGACAGGGAATTACAACACCTTC,CAISDHGTGNYNTF
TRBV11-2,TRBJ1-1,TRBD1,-,TGTGCCAGCAGCTTATACGGGGCGGCCAGGGGGCCGGGGACTGAAGCTTTCTTT,CASSLYGAARGPGTEAFF
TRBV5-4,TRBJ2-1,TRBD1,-,TGTGCCAGCAACAATCGGGACAGGGGTAGGAATGAGCAGTTCTTC,CASNNRDRGRNEQFF
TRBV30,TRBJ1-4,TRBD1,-,TGTGCCTGGAGTGGAACAGGGGGCGCGTACGAAAAACTGTTTTTT,CAWSGTGGAYEKLFF